Listed below are T cell receptor beta chains from one sample, sequenced in a study of shared clonotypes between healthy human individuals. Some clones are missing from TCRdb's copy, which holds only in-frame ones; the method was immunoSEQ multiplex PCR. The data contain 1.6 million or so clones, 98% of them singletons. Source material: naive CD4+ T cells sorted from blood. The receptors shown here come from a man aged 25 to 40 in good health. The conserved cysteine and the conserved F or W are not part of the CDR3 here. D genes are given only for firm matches.

cdr3_length j_call d_call v_call cdr3_aa
10 TRBJ2-2 - TRBV7-9 ASREGTGELF
12 TRBJ1-1 - TRBV9 ASSVVTSFTEAF
19 TRBJ2-1 TRBD2 TRBV28 ASSLLRYPSGRANVNNEQF
12 TRBJ2-5 - TRBV7-7 ASSLAPGDETQY
13 TRBJ2-7 TRBD1 TRBV7-8 ASSYRTGRSHEQY
11 TRBJ2-5 - TRBV6-6 ASSYGPQETQY
14 TRBJ2-2 TRBD2 TRBV9 ASSVLASGSSGELF
14 TRBJ2-1 TRBD2 TRBV5-1 ASSLPSLAGAFLRV
10 TRBJ2-3 - TRBV29-1 SVVGPEVAQY
17 TRBJ2-1 - TRBV7-9 ASSYRTLRHHNDGNEQF
13 TRBJ2-1 - TRBV7-2 ASSLASGHYNEQF
11 TRBJ1-2 - TRBV19 ASRLQAGHGYT
11 TRBJ1-3 - TRBV30 AWSVSLGNTIY
13 TRBJ1-5 TRBD1 TRBV18 ASSPPDRGGQPQH
19 TRBJ2-1 TRBD2 TRBV15 ATSRVRISSGRVQPYNEQF
13 TRBJ2-7 - TRBV5-1 ASSLILSGPNEQY